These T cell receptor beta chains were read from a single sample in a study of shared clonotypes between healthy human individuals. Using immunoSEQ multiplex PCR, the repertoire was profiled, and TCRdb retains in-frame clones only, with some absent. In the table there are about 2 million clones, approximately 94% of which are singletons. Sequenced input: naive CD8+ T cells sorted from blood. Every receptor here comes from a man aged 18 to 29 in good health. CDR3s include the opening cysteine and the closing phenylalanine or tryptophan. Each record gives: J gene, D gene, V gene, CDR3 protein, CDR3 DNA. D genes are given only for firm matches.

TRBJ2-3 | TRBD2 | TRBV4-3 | CASSQVILAGSPDTQYF | TGCGCCAGCAGCCAAGTAATACTAGCGGGATCCCCAGATACGCAGTATTTT
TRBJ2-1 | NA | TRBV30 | CAWKELAGKRNEQFF | TGTGCCTGGAAGGAATTGGCGGGAAAAAGGAATGAGCAGTTCTTC
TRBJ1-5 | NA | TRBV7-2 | CASSLADSGAQPQHF | TGTGCCAGCAGCTTAGCTGACAGCGGAGCGCAGCCCCAGCATTTT
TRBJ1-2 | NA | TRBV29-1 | CSVWQGYGYTF | TGCAGCGTTTGGCAGGGCTATGGCTACACCTTC
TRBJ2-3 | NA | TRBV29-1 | CSVYENTQYF | TGCAGCGTTTACGAGAATACGCAGTATTTT
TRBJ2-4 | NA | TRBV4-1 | CASSQDNQGPRNIQYF | TGCGCCAGCAGCCAAGATAATCAGGGCCCGAGGAACATTCAGTACTTC
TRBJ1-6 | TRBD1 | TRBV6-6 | CASSSPDREDSPLHF | TGTGCCAGCAGTTCTCCGGACAGGGAGGATTCACCCCTCCACTTT
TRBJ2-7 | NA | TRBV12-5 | CASGPQGTLYEQYF | TGTGCTAGTGGTCCGCAGGGGACTCTCTACGAGCAGTACTTC
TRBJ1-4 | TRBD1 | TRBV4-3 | CASSQLTGTGVEKLFF | TGCGCCAGCAGCCAACTTACCGGGACAGGGGTTGAAAAACTGTTTTTT
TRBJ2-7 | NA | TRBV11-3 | CASSPGAGAHQEQYF | TGTGCCAGCAGCCCAGGGGCGGGGGCGCATCAAGAGCAGTACTTC
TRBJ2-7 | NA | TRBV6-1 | CASSEGASSYEQYF | TGTGCCAGCAGTGAAGGGGCCAGCTCCTACGAGCAGTACTTC
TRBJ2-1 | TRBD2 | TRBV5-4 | CASSLVAGGPNEQFF | TGTGCCAGCAGCTTGGTGGCGGGAGGGCCCAATGAGCAGTTCTTC
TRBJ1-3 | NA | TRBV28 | CASSLRGNSGNTIYF | TGTGCCAGCAGTTTGAGGGGCAACTCTGGAAACACCATATATTTT